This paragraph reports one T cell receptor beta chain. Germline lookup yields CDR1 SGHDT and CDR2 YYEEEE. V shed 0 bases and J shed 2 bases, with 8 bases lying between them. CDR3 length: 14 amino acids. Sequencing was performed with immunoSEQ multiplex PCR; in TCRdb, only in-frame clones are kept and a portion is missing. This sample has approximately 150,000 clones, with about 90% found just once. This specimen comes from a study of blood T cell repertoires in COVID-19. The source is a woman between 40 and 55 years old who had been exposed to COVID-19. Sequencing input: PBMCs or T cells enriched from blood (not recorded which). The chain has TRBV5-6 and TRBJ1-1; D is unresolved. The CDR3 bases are TGTGCCAGCAGCTTGGAGAGGAAAAACACTGAAGCTTTCTTT. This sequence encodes CASSLERKNTEAFF. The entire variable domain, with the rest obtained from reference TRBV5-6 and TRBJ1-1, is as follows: DAGVTQSPTHLIKTRGQQVTLRCSPKSGHDTVSWYQQALGQGPQFIFQYYEEEERQRGNFPDRFSGHQFPNYSSELNVNALLLGDSALYLCASSLERKNTEAFFGQGTRLTVV.